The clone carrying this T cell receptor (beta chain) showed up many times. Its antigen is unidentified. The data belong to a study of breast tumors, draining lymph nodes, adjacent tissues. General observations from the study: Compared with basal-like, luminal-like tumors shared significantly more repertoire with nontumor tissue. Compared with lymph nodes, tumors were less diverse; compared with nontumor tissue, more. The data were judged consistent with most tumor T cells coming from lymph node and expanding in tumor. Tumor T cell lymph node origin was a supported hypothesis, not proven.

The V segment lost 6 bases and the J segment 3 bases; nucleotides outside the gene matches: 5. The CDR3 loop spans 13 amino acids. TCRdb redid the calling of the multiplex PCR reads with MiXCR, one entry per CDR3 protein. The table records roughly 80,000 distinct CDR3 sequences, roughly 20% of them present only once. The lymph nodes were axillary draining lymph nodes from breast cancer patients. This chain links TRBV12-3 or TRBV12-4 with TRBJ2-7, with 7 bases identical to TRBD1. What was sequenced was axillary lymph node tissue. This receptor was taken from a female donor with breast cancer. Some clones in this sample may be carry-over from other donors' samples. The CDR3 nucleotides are TGTGCCAGCAGCCCGACAGGGTTCTACGAGCAGTACTTC. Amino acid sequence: CASSPTGFYEQYF.